These 32 T cell receptor beta chains came from one sample sequenced in a study of STAT5B mutations in CD4+ large granular lymphocyte leukemia. The assay was immunoSEQ multiplex PCR, and TCRdb's table has in-frame clones only and misses some. The sample yields approximately 30,000 clones, approximately 73% seen once. Sequenced sample: CD4+ T cells from blood buffy coats. Source of these receptors: a human donor in good health.

This chain uses TRBV7-9 with TRBJ2-5; D unclear. Germline V gene sequence: CDR1 SEHNR, CDR2 FQNEAQ (reference sequence). This CDR3 is 16 amino acids long. Trimming shortened V by 1 base and J by 4 bases, and 16 bases separated the two germline ends. This chain's CDR3 is CASSLGTAGQRETQYF. CDR3 sequence (DNA): TGTGCCAGCAGCTTAGGTACGGCAGGTCAGCGAGAGACCCAGTACTTC.

The sample holds a few counts of this clone. One end of the junction varies from germline; a read error may be responsible. V usage is TRBV5-6 and J usage is TRBJ2-2; unclear D gene. Germline V gene lookup returns CDR1 SGHDT and CDR2 YYEEEE. The CDR3 is 13 amino acids. The DNA of the CDR3 is TGTGCCAGCAGCTTGGGAGCCCCCGGAGAGCTGTTTTTT. Translating gives CASSLGAPGELFF.

This clone has only a few counts. J is TRBJ1-1 and V is TRBV27, with 7 bases identical to TRBD1. Germline V CDR1 and CDR2: MNHEY, SMNVEV (reference sequence). The junction had 5 bases not matched to a gene; V was cut back by 7 bases and J by 0 bases. This CDR3 has 14 residues. CDR3 in DNA: TGTGCCAGCACCCGACAGGGTATGAACACTGAAGCTTTCTTT. Protein sequence: CASTRQGMNTEAFF.

The rearrangement joins TRBV19 to TRBJ2-3; D ambiguous. CDR3 length equals 15 residues. V gave up 4 bases and J gave up 3 bases, with 14 bases separating them. Per germline, CDR1 LNHDA and CDR2 SQIVND (reference sequence). CDR3 bases: TGTGCCAGTAGTACCATGCGGATAGGGACAGATACGCAGTATTTT. As protein: CASSTMRIGTDTQYF.

This clone was seen more than once but under ten times. The CDR3 loop is CASSVGGNTEAFF. Here the CDR3 DNA reads TGTGCCAGCAGTGTGGGGGGGAACACTGAAGCTTTCTTT. The rearrangement links TRBV6-1 to TRBJ1-1, with D possibly matching TRBD1 (5 bases). Deletions cut 4 bases from V and 1 base from J, with 7 bases between. CDR1 is MNHNS and CDR2 is SASEGT in the germline V gene. The CDR3 spans 13 residues.

J is TRBJ2-7 and V is TRBV6-5, with no clear D. V lost 2 bases, J lost 2 bases, and 4 bases lay in between. The CDR3 loop spans 12 amino acids. The germline gives CDR1 MNHEY, CDR2 SVGAGI. The CDR3 sequence is CASSYSPYEQYF. The CDR3 region has the DNA TGTGCCAGCAGTTACAGTCCCTACGAGCAGTACTTC.

This CDR3 reads CAWSVSHYGYTF. DNA for the CDR3: TGTGCCTGGAGTGTCAGCCACTATGGCTACACCTTC. The chain has TRBV30 and TRBJ1-2; no clear D gene. Germline CDR1 reads GTSNPN; CDR2 reads SVGIG (reference sequence). The CDR3 consists of 12 residues. V gave up 0 bases and J gave up 3 bases, with 5 bases separating them.

This clone was seen a single time. The chain joins TRBV7-9 to TRBJ2-3; D is unresolved. Germline assignment: CDR1 SEHNR and CDR2 FQNEAQ (reference sequence). V lost 5 bases, J lost 4 bases, and 16 bases lay in between. The CDR3 is made up of 15 amino acids. The CDR3 bases are TGTGCCAGCAGCCAAATTTCTGGTGAGGCAGATACGCAGTATTTT. Protein sequence: CASSQISGEADTQYF.

This chain connects TRBV6-5 to TRBJ2-2; D remains unclear. Germline-derived CDR1 and CDR2 are MNHEY and SVGAGI. The CDR3 sequence is 16 residues long. V lost 0 bases and J lost 3, with 11 bases in between. The CDR3 nucleotides read TGTGCCAGCAGTTACTCTGTCCGCACGCACACCGGGGAGCTGTTTTTT. Its translation is CASSYSVRTHTGELFF.

The chain combines TRBV5-1 with TRBJ2-7; 7 bases are a match to TRBD1. Germline V gives CDR1 SGHRS, CDR2 YFSETQ. The V segment lost 4 bases and the J segment 4 bases; nucleotides outside the gene matches: 11. The CDR3 contains 15 residues. The CDR3 spells CASSPEGQFLYEQYF. The CDR3 DNA reads TGCGCCAGCAGCCCAGAGGGACAGTTCTTATACGAGCAGTACTTC.

Comment on this clone: The same CDR3 also results from other DNA sequences found in this sample. V is TRBV28 and J is TRBJ2-2, with 9 positions matching TRBD2. V was pared by 7 bases and J by 6 bases, with 9 bases of the junction left unmatched. Germline CDR1 and CDR2: MDHEN and SYDVKM. The CDR3 loop spans 15 amino acids. The CDR3 DNA is TGTGCCAGCAAGATGGGGGCGGGAGGGCCCGGGGAGCTGTTTTTT. Translated: CASKMGAGGPGELFF.

The rearrangement links TRBV18 to TRBJ2-3; no firm D call. CDR3 length: 16 residues. In germline, CDR1 is KGHSH, CDR2 LQKENI. Trimming took 3 bases from V and 4 from J, leaving 17 bases between them. The CDR3 sequence: CASSPRTSKVADTQYF. CDR3 coding DNA: TGTGCCAGCTCACCTAGGACCTCTAAGGTCGCAGATACGCAGTATTTT.

The chain combines TRBV5-6 with TRBJ1-2; D is unclear. The CDR3 spans 14 residues. Trimming removed 4 bases from V and 4 bases from J, with 14 bases in between. Germline values: CDR1 SGHDT, CDR2 YYEEEE. The CDR3: CASSGPQEFYGYTF. The CDR3 DNA follows: TGTGCCAGCAGCGGACCCCAGGAGTTCTATGGCTACACCTTC.

There are a few counts of this clone. The V gene is TRBV7-6, the J gene TRBJ1-1; D possibly corresponds to TRBD1 (6 bases). Germline loops: CDR1 SGHVS, CDR2 FNYEAQ. The CDR3 consists of 14 residues. Trimming cost V 1 base and J 5 bases, with 11 bases left between them. CDR3 region: CASSLGGAVTEAFF. As DNA, the CDR3 is TGTGCCAGCAGCTTAGGGGGGGCTGTTACTGAAGCTTTCTTT.

CDR3 bases: TGCAGCGTTGCGGCAGGGACCTACAATGAGCAGTTCTTC. This codes for CSVAAGTYNEQFF. The chain employs TRBV29-1 and TRBJ2-1, with D perhaps matching TRBD1 (5 bases). Trimming took 4 bases from V and 2 from J, leaving 9 bases between them. This CDR3 comprises 13 residues. Germline-derived CDR1 and CDR2 are SQVTM and ANQGSEA.

This clone turned up a few times. V is TRBV21-1 and J is TRBJ1-4. TRBV21-1 corresponds to a pseudogene. The CDR3 covers 15 residues. CDR3 bases: TGTGCCAGCAGCAAAGGTCGCCAGCCTAATGAAAAACTGTTTTTT. As protein: CASSKGRQPNEKLFF.

This clone has a handful of counts. The chain joins TRBV6-5 to TRBJ1-4; D not certain. The CDR3 is made up of 14 amino acids. The V end was cut by 7 bases, the J end by 0 bases, with 9 bases between. CDR1 MNHEY and CDR2 SVGAGI come from the germline V gene. The chain's CDR3 is CASTPTATNEKLFF. CDR3 DNA: TGTGCCAGCACCCCTACAGCAACTAATGAAAAACTGTTTTTT.

This chain connects TRBV18 to TRBJ2-5; 9 bases match TRBD2. V was clipped by 3 bases and J by 6 bases; unmatched bases: 8. This CDR3 has 15 amino acids. In germline, CDR1 is KGHSH, CDR2 LQKENI. DNA of the CDR3: TGTGCCAGCTCACCCGTAGCGGGAGAGGCTCAGACCCAGTACTTC. It yields the protein CASSPVAGEAQTQYF.

CDR3: CASRAGANVLTF. The CDR3 DNA reads TGTGCCAGCCGGGCTGGGGCCAACGTCCTGACTTTC. This chain uses TRBV6-5 with TRBJ2-6; D is unclear. Germline CDR1 and CDR2: MNHEY and SVGAGI. This CDR3 has 12 residues. V was trimmed by 8 bases and J by 2 bases, leaving 4 bases between them.

In its sample, this clone was seen once. This chain uses TRBV5-5 with TRBJ2-5, with D possibly matching TRBD1 (6 bases). Germline assignment: CDR1 SGHKS and CDR2 YYEKEE (reference sequence). Trimming took off 0 bases at V and 4 bases at J, with 10 bases between the two ends. This CDR3 is built from 14 residues. The CDR3: CASSLVAGVETQYF. The CDR3 DNA is TGTGCCAGCAGCTTGGTGGCAGGGGTAGAGACCCAGTACTTC.

J is TRBJ1-6 and V is TRBV4-3; 9 bases map to TRBD1. Germline-derived CDR1 and CDR2 are LGHNA and YSLEER. The ends lost 4 bases at V and 7 bases at J; junction bases unmatched: 5. This CDR3 comprises 15 residues. The CDR3 coding sequence is TGCGCCAGCAGCCTGTCCGGACAGGGGAATTCACCCCTCCACTTT. It translates to CASSLSGQGNSPLHF.

With regard to this clone: The junction does not match germline at one end; this may be a read error. The chain recombines TRBV7-8 with TRBJ2-7; TRBD1 or TRBD2 may be the D gene (6 bases each). This CDR3 is built from 14 residues. Germline assignment: CDR1 SGHVS and CDR2 FQNEAQ. CDR3: CASSLEVGAGQPTF. CDR3 DNA sequence: TGTGCCAGCAGCTTAGAAGTCGGCGCGGGACAACCGACTTTC.

This clone was found once. This chain joins TRBV18 and TRBJ1-3, with no clear D. V lost 1 base and J lost 0, with 4 bases in between. This CDR3 comprises 14 residues. The germline gives CDR1 KGHSH, CDR2 LQKENI. DNA of the CDR3: TGTGCCAGCTCACCACAGGGCTCTGGAAACACCATATATTTT. Protein sequence: CASSPQGSGNTIYF.

The J gene is TRBJ1-1, the V gene TRBV30; D perhaps matches TRBD1 (5 bases). The CDR3 totals 13 residues. The V gene lost 3 bases and the J gene lost 8 bases, with 16 bases spanning the gap. Germline-derived CDR1 and CDR2 are GTSNPN and SVGIG (reference sequence). Here the CDR3 DNA reads TGTGCCTGGAGCCTGACAGCTTCCGGGGAAGCTTTCTTT. Translating it yields CAWSLTASGEAFF.

J is TRBJ2-1 and V is TRBV19; TRBD1 might be the D (5 bases). Germline V gene sequence: CDR1 LNHDA, CDR2 SQIVND (reference sequence). The CDR3 contains 15 residues. V was cut by 1 base and J by 2 bases, with 9 bases left in between. The CDR3 is CASSIVAGPYNEQFF. CDR3 sequence (DNA): TGTGCCAGTAGTATAGTGGCAGGGCCCTACAATGAGCAGTTCTTC.

The genes are TRBV6-5 and TRBJ2-1; 9 bases agree with TRBD2. The CDR3 runs 16 residues. Trimming at V came to 2 bases and at J to 6 bases, leaving 8 bases not matched to a gene. The germline V gene encodes CDR1 MNHEY and CDR2 SVGAGI. CDR3 nucleotide sequence: TGTGCCAGCAGTTACCATATTAGCGGGGGTTCCAATGAGCAGTTCTTC. Its protein product is CASSYHISGGSNEQFF.

The V gene is TRBV6-5, the J gene TRBJ2-7; 8 bases match TRBD1. This CDR3 region has 14 residues. Unmatched junction bases numbered 4, after V lost 6 bases and J lost 0 bases. Germline V gene data show CDR1 as MNHEY and CDR2 as SVGAGI. CDR3 DNA sequence: TGTGCCAGCAGGAAGACAGGGGACTCCTACGAGCAGTACTTC. Protein: CASRKTGDSYEQYF.

V usage is TRBV19 and J usage is TRBJ1-5; D is unresolved. Germline lookup yields CDR1 LNHDA and CDR2 SQIVND (reference sequence). Trimming took 5 bases from V and 0 from J, leaving 11 bases between them. The CDR3 is made up of 15 amino acids. For the CDR3, the DNA is TGTGCCAGTAGTTTACAGAGGTATAGCAATCAGCCCCAGCATTTT. The encoded protein is CASSLQRYSNQPQHF.

This chain connects TRBV5-6 to TRBJ2-5, with D perhaps TRBD1 or TRBD2 (5 bases each). This CDR3 is 13 amino acids long. The V end lost 4 bases, the J end lost 7 bases, and 14 bases lay between the germline ends. Germline V gives CDR1 SGHDT, CDR2 YYEEEE. The CDR3 region is CASSPGQRGTQYF. In nucleotides, the CDR3 is TGTGCCAGCAGCCCTGGGCAGAGGGGGACCCAGTACTTC.

This rearrangement joins TRBV4-1 to TRBJ1-6, with D maybe TRBD1 (5 bases). This CDR3 is built from 17 residues. Germline V lookup: CDR1 MGHRA, CDR2 YSYEKL. The V and J ends lost 0 bases and 9 bases respectively, with 18 bases between them. The CDR3 region has the DNA TGCGCCAGCAGCCAAGATACGGACACTCATGCGAGTTCACCCCTCCACTTT. Its translation: CASSQDTDTHASSPLHF.

This clone was recorded a few times. V usage is TRBV5-1 and J usage is TRBJ1-1; D uncertain. CDR1 is SGHRS, CDR2 YFSETQ, per germline. V shed 5 bases and J shed 0 bases, with 8 bases lying between them. This CDR3 is built from 13 residues. This CDR3 reads CASRGRLNTEAFF. The CDR3 DNA sequence: TGCGCCAGCAGAGGACGGTTGAACACTGAAGCTTTCTTT.

The chain carries TRBV14 and TRBJ1-1, with TRBD1 matching 7 bases. Per the germline V gene, CDR1 is SGHDN and CDR2 is FVKESK. Trimming removed 0 bases from V and 4 bases from J; junction bases left unmatched: 8. The CDR3 is 16 amino acids. Here the CDR3 DNA reads TGTGCCAGCAGCCAAGAGCTACAGGGGACGGGCACTGAAGCTTTCTTT. The encoded protein is CASSQELQGTGTEAFF.